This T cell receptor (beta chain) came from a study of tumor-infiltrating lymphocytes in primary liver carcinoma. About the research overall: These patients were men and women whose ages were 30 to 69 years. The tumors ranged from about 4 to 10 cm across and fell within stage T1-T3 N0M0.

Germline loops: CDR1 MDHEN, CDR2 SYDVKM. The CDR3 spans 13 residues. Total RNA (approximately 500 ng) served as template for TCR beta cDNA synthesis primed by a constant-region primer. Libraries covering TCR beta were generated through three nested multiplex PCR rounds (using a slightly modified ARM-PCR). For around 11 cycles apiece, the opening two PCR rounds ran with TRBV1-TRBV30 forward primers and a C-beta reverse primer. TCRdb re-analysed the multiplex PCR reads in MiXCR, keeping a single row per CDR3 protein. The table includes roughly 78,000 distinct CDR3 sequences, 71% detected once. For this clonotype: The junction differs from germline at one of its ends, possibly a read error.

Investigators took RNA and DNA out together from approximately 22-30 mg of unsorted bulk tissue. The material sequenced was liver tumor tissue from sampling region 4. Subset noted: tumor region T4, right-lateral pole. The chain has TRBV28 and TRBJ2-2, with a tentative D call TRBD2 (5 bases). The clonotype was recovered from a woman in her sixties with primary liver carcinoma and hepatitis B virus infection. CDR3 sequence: CASMYTNTGELLF. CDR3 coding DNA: TGTGCCAGCATGTACACCAACACCGGGGAGCTGTTATTT.